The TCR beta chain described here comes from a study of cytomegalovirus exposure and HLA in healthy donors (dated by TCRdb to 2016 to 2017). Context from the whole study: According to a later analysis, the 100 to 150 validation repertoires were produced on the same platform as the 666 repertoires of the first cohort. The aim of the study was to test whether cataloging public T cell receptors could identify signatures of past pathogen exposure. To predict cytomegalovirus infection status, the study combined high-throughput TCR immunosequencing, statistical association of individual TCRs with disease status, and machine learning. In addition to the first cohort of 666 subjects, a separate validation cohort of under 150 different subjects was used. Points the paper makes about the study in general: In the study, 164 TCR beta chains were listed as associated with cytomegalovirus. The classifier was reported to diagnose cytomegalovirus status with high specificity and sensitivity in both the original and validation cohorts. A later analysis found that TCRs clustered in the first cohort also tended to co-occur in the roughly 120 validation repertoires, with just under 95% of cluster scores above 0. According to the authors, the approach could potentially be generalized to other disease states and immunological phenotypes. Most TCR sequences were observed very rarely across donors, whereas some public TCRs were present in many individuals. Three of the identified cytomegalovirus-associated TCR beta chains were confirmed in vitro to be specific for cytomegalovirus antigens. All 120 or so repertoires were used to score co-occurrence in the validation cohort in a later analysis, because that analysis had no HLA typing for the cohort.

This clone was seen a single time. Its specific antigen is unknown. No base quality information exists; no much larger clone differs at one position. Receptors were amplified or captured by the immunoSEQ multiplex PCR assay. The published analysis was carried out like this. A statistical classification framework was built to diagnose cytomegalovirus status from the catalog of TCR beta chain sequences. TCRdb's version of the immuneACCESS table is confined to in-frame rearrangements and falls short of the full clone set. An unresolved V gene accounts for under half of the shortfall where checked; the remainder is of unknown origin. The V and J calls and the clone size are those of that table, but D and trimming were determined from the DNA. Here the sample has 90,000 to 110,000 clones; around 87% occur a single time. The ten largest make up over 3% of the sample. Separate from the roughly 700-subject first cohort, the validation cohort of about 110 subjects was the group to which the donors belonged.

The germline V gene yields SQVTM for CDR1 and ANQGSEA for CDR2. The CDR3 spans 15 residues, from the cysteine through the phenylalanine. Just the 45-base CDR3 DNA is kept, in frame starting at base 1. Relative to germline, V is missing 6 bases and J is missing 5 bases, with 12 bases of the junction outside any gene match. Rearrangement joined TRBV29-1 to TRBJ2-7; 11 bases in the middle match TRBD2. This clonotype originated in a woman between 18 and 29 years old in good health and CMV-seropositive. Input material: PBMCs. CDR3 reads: CSVYSGRAHFHEQYF. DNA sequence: TGCAGCGTCTATAGCGGGAGGGCTCACTTCCACGAGCAGTACTTC.